The 16 T cell receptor beta chains given below trace back to one sample, sequenced in a study of beta chain features in type 1 diabetes. Expressed TCRB transcripts were sequenced, since all the RNA that had been isolated was reverse transcribed. Assay used: immunoSEQ multiplex PCR; TCRdb lists only in-frame clones, some missing. This table holds fewer than 250,000 clones, over 12% found once. The specimen sequenced was naive CD4+ T cells from blood. The receptors shown here come from a woman in her 40s in good health.

This chain joins TRBV7-9 and TRBJ2-5; D ambiguous. V was cut by 4 bases and J by 0 bases, with 9 bases left in between. The CDR3 totals 14 residues. CDR1 SEHNR and CDR2 FQNEAQ come from the germline V gene (reference sequence). CDR3: CASSSGSYQETQYF. The CDR3, as DNA: TGTGCCAGCAGCTCGGGTTCGTACCAAGAGACCCAGTACTTC.

This clone showed up just a few times. The rearrangement links TRBV11-2 to TRBJ1-2; 10 nucleotides line up with TRBD1. This CDR3 has 13 amino acids. The ends lost 8 bases at V and 7 bases at J; junction bases unmatched: 7. From germline, CDR1 is SGHAT and CDR2 FQNNGV. The CDR3 protein is CASPGTGVGGYTF. CDR3 in DNA: TGTGCCAGCCCTGGGACAGGGGTGGGTGGCTACACCTTC.

There are a few counts of this clone. The chain combines TRBV5-1 with TRBJ1-6; perhaps TRBD1 as D (5 bases). The germline V gene encodes CDR1 SGHRS and CDR2 YFSETQ. V lost 0 bases and J lost 4, with 8 bases in between. The CDR3 runs 15 residues. For the CDR3, the DNA is TGCGCCAGCAGCTTGGCCCCAGGGTATAATTCACCCCTCCACTTT. Protein sequence: CASSLAPGYNSPLHF.

This chain links TRBV5-4 with TRBJ1-1, with D tentatively TRBD1 (5 bases). The germline V gene encodes CDR1 SGHNT and CDR2 YYREEE (reference sequence). Deletions cut 3 bases from V and 8 bases from J, with 14 bases between. This CDR3 is built from 13 residues. The chain's CDR3 is CASSWRAGGEAFF. DNA for the CDR3: TGTGCCAGCAGCTGGCGGGCGGGGGGAGAAGCTTTCTTT. The complete variable domain, with remaining parts taken from reference TRBV5-4 and TRBJ1-1, reads ETGVTQSPTHLIKTRGQQVTLRCSSQSGHNTVSWYQQALGQGPQFIFQYYREEENGRGNFPPRFSGLQFPNYSSELNVNALELDDSALYLCASSWRAGGEAFFGQGTRLTVV.

A few counts support this clone. The V and J genes are TRBV7-9 and TRBJ1-2; possibly TRBD1 for D (5 bases). CDR3 length: 15 amino acids. V lost 5 bases and J 2 bases, leaving 15 bases between the germline ends. The V gene's germline CDR1 is SEHNR and CDR2 FQNEAQ (reference sequence). The DNA for the CDR3 is TGTGCCAGCAGCCCGCGGGACGGAGAAAACTATGGCTACACCTTC. Encoded protein: CASSPRDGENYGYTF.

This clone was seen only a few times. The chain recombines TRBV10-2 with TRBJ1-2, with D possibly matching TRBD1 (5 bases). CDR1 and CDR2 from the germline V gene are WSHSY and SAAADI. This CDR3 has 14 residues. The ends were cut back, 5 bases at V and 4 bases at J, with 14 bases in the middle. The CDR3 reads CASSIGTEAYGYTF. The CDR3 coding sequence is TGCGCCAGCAGTATCGGGACTGAGGCCTATGGCTACACCTTC.

This sequence joins TRBV15 and TRBJ2-1; weak D call: TRBD1 (6 bases). V shed 0 bases and J shed 8 bases, with 17 bases lying between them. The CDR3 covers 16 residues. The germline V gene encodes CDR1 LNHNV and CDR2 YYDKDF (reference sequence). In DNA, the CDR3 is TGTGCCACCAGCAGAGATGGCAGGGGCTTCGGGGATGAGCAGTTCTTC. Translated, it gives CATSRDGRGFGDEQFF.

This chain links TRBV19 with TRBJ2-1; 8 nucleotides match TRBD2. Germline-derived CDR1 and CDR2 are LNHDA and SQIVND (reference sequence). There are 15 residues in the CDR3. V lost 3 bases, J lost 15 bases, and 16 bases stayed unmatched. CDR3 residues: CASSISGGRASGAFF. The CDR3 DNA follows: TGTGCCAGTAGTATCAGCGGGGGACGTGCTTCAGGGGCGTTCTTC.

This clone was counted only a few times. The junction differs from germline at one of its ends, possibly a read error. V usage is TRBV7-7 and J usage is TRBJ2-7, with TRBD2 matching over 11 bases. In germline, CDR1 is SSHAT, CDR2 FNYEAQ (reference sequence). There are 15 residues in the CDR3. The CDR3 spells CASSHGLAGTYEQYF. Here the CDR3 DNA reads TGTGCTAGCAGCCATGGACTAGCGGGCACCTACGAGCAGTACTTC.

This clone was observed a few times. The chain uses TRBV14 and TRBJ1-1; D is possibly TRBD1 (6 bases). Germline CDR1 is SGHDN and CDR2 is FVKESK. V shed 5 bases and J shed 5 bases, with 12 bases lying between them. The CDR3 is 13 amino acids. CDR3 loop: CASSYRVGTEAFF. The DNA for the CDR3 is TGTGCCAGCAGCTACAGGGTGGGTACTGAAGCTTTCTTT.

The chain links TRBV7-9 to TRBJ1-1; no firm D call. This CDR3 has 13 amino acids. Germline V gene sequence: CDR1 SEHNR, CDR2 FQNEAQ (reference sequence). Trimming took 10 bases from V and 1 from J, leaving 13 bases between them. The CDR3 loop is CATRDGENTEAFF. The CDR3 DNA reads as TGTGCCACGCGCGACGGGGAGAACACTGAAGCTTTCTTT.

The table lists this clone with a few counts. The chain couples TRBV7-9 to TRBJ1-2, with 10 bases matching TRBD1. Losses at the gene ends were 2 bases for V and 8 bases for J; bases not matched to a gene: 5. Germline values: CDR1 SEHNR, CDR2 FQNEAQ (reference sequence). This CDR3 is 14 amino acids long. The CDR3 region is CASSLKGQGRGYTF. The CDR3 region has the DNA TGTGCCAGCAGCTTAAAGGGACAGGGGAGGGGCTACACCTTC.

The chain joins TRBV19 to TRBJ1-2; 7 bases are a match to TRBD1. The CDR3 loop spans 13 amino acids. Trimming took 8 bases from V and 4 from J; bases not matched to a gene: 7. Germline values: CDR1 LNHDA, CDR2 SQIVND (reference sequence). The CDR3 DNA is TGTGCCAGTGGAACCGACAGGGTCTATGGCTACACCTTC. Encoded protein: CASGTDRVYGYTF. Drawing the rest from reference TRBV19 and TRBJ1-2, the complete variable domain is DGGITQSPKYLFRKEGQNVTLSCEQNLNHDAMYWYRQDPGQGLRLIYYSQIVNDFQKGDIAEGYSVSREKKESFPLTVTSAQKNPTAFYLCASGTDRVYGYTFGSGTRLTVV.

This clone was seen a few times. V and J are TRBV4-1 and TRBJ2-2; D may be TRBD2 (5 bases). The CDR3 length is 15 residues. V was pared by 0 bases and J by 6 bases, with 11 bases between. Germline-derived CDR1 and CDR2 are MGHRA and YSYEKL. CDR3 amino acids: CASSQEPSFPGELFF. The CDR3 coding sequence is TGCGCCAGCAGCCAAGAACCTAGCTTCCCCGGGGAGCTGTTTTTT.

This clone was recorded a few times. CDR3 protein: CASRRDRGKGGYTF. The CDR3 coding sequence is TGTGCCAGCAGGAGGGACAGGGGAAAGGGTGGCTACACCTTC. The rearrangement uses TRBV6-5 and TRBJ1-2, with 10 positions matching TRBD1. The CDR3 consists of 14 residues. Germline trimming cut 6 bases from V and 7 bases from J; bases unmatched to any gene: 8. CDR1 is MNHEY, CDR2 SVGAGI, per germline.

The J gene is TRBJ1-4, the V gene TRBV5-1; D perhaps matches TRBD1 (5 bases). The V gene lost 4 bases and the J gene lost 8 bases, with 18 bases spanning the gap. The CDR3 has 15 amino acids. CDR1 and CDR2 (germline): SGHRS, YFSETQ. The CDR3 loop is CASSAQGLGLEKLFF. CDR3 nucleotides: TGCGCCAGCAGCGCCCAGGGTCTGGGCCTCGAAAAACTGTTTTTT.